The 10 T cell receptor beta chains given below trace back to one sample, sequenced in a study of shared clonotypes between healthy human individuals. Here immunoSEQ multiplex PCR was the method, and the copy in TCRdb shows in-frame clones only, minus some. This table has some 1 million clones, around 76% appearing once. Sequencing was performed on memory CD4+ T cells sorted from blood. Subset indicated: CD45RA-negative fraction. Every receptor here comes from a man younger than 30 in good health.

The chain employs TRBV7-3 and TRBJ2-5; D might be TRBD2 (6 bases). Trimming took 5 bases from V and 4 from J, leaving 14 bases between them. CDR1 and CDR2 (germline): SGHTA, FQGTGA. The CDR3 sequence is 14 residues long. CDR3 residues: CASSRGSGVETQYF. Here the CDR3 DNA reads TGTGCCAGCAGCCGCGGATCGGGGGTAGAGACCCAGTACTTC. Complete variable domain (other parts from reference TRBV7-3 and TRBJ2-5): GAGVSQTPSNKVTEKGKYVELRCDPISGHTALYWYRQSLGQGPEFLIYFQGTGAADDSGLPNDRFFAVRPEGSVSTLKIQRTERGDSAVYLCASSRGSGVETQYFGPGTRLLVL.

This clone came up once. This chain uses TRBV10-3 with TRBJ2-7; D may be TRBD1 or TRBD2 (5 bases each). This CDR3 is 16 amino acids long. Germline V lookup: CDR1 ENHRY, CDR2 SYGVKD. V dropped 0 bases and J dropped 2 bases, with 14 bases sitting between them. DNA of the CDR3: TGTGCCATCAGTGAGTCGAGCCCAGGGACCACCTACGAGCAGTACTTC. Translation gives CAISESSPGTTYEQYF.

This clone has only one observation. The chain combines TRBV4-1 with TRBJ2-3, with D tentatively TRBD2 (7 bases). The CDR3 contains 13 residues. V was pared by 4 bases and J by 8 bases, with 13 bases between. Germline V lookup: CDR1 MGHRA, CDR2 YSYEKL. CDR3 DNA: TGCGCCAGCAGCCCAGAAAGGGGGGGTACGCAGTATTTT. As protein: CASSPERGGTQYF.

This rearrangement joins TRBV7-2 to TRBJ2-1; 7 bases map to TRBD1. Germline CDR1 is SGHTA and CDR2 is FQGNSA. This CDR3 comprises 14 residues. Trimming at V came to 5 bases and at J to 0 bases, leaving 1 base not matched to a gene. CDR3 amino acids: CASSGTASYNEQFF. CDR3 coding DNA: TGTGCCAGCAGCGGGACAGCCTCCTACAATGAGCAGTTCTTC.

This chain connects TRBV27 to TRBJ2-7; 7 bases fit TRBD2. V lost 6 bases to trimming and J lost 9 bases; unmatched junction nucleotides: 17. This CDR3 region has 15 residues. Germline CDR1 is MNHEY and CDR2 is SMNVEV (reference sequence). DNA of the CDR3: TGTGCCAGCAGCCCCGGGACCGGGGGGTTCTGGGGGCAGTACTTC. It codes for CASSPGTGGFWGQYF.

The chain joins TRBV5-4 to TRBJ2-5; 11 positions agree with TRBD2. V lost 5 bases and J lost 3; bases outside the gene matches: 3. The CDR3 runs to 14 residues. Germline V lookup: CDR1 SGHNT, CDR2 YYREEE (reference sequence). In nucleotides, the CDR3 is TGTGCCAGCAGGACACTAGCGGGAGAAGAGACCCAGTACTTC. Residues: CASRTLAGEETQYF.

The chain combines TRBV2 with TRBJ2-1; 10 bases are shared with TRBD2. The CDR3 is made up of 16 amino acids. The germline gives CDR1 SNHLY, CDR2 FYNNEI. Unmatched junction bases numbered 13, after V lost 8 bases and J lost 6 bases. CDR3 nucleotides: TGTGCCAGCGCCGGGAGCGGGGGGGTTCGGATCAATGAGCAGTTCTTC. It codes for CASAGSGGVRINEQFF.

The chain joins TRBV7-9 to TRBJ2-7; D is perhaps TRBD1 (6 bases). The germline V gene has CDR1 SEHNR and CDR2 FQNEAQ (reference sequence). V was pared by 6 bases and J by 6 bases, with 12 bases between. This CDR3 contains 12 residues. CDR3 nucleotides: TGTGCCAGCAGGCAGGGGATTGGCGAGCAGTACTTC. Translated: CASRQGIGEQYF. Together with reference TRBV7-9 and TRBJ2-7, the CDR3 gives the full variable domain: DTGVSQNPRHKITKRGQNVTFRCDPISEHNRLYWYRQTLGQGPEFLTYFQNEAQLEKSRLLSDRFSAERPKGSFSTLEIQRTEQGDSAMYLCASRQGIGEQYFGPGTRLTVT.

A word on this clone: Being one base from a much bigger clone, this may be a read error. Other DNA variants within this sample encode the same CDR3. The chain couples TRBV9 to TRBJ2-3; D gene uncertain. The CDR3 totals 14 residues. The V end was cut by 0 bases, the J end by 0 bases, with 5 bases between. Germline V gene sequence: CDR1 SGDLS, CDR2 YYNGEE. CDR3 protein: CASSVAYSTDTQYF. The CDR3 DNA reads as TGTGCCAGCAGCGTAGCATATAGCACAGATACGCAGTATTTT.

The V call is TRBV28, the J call TRBJ1-3, with 7 positions matching TRBD1. The V gene end was trimmed by 4 bases and the J gene end by 4 bases; junction bases not matched to a gene: 10. The CDR3 has 16 amino acids. Germline V lookup: CDR1 MDHEN, CDR2 SYDVKM. The CDR3 loop reads CASSSGTVFSGNTIYF. CDR3 in DNA: TGTGCCAGCAGTTCCGGGACAGTGTTTTCAGGAAACACCATATATTTT. The full variable domain, rest sourced from reference TRBV28 and TRBJ1-3, is DVKVTQSSRYLVKRTGEKVFLECVQDMDHENMFWYRQDPGLGLRLIYFSYDVKMKEKGDIPEGYSVSREKKERFSLILESASTNQTSMYLCASSSGTVFSGNTIYFGEGSWLTVV.